The source of this T cell receptor (beta chain) is a study of blood T cells in healthy people across ages. Findings and limits, study-wide: A roughly linear fall in TCR beta diversity per million T cells was seen with increasing age. Both higher diversity and more naive CD4+ cells marked long-lived donors when set against aged donors.

It was with a sample-barcoded 5' primer and a J-beta primer mix that a second PCR of roughly 7 to 12 cycles was run. TCRdb called the 5' RACE reads again in MiXCR, with one record for every CDR3 protein. This sample has about 1.6 million distinct CDR3 sequences, with about 31% found just once. With respect to this clonotype: What it binds is not known.

Trimming removed 6 bases at V and 7 bases at J, with 19 bases between. The CDR3 consists of 14 residues. Germline loops: CDR1 SGHRS, CDR2 YFSETQ. The chain employs TRBV5-1 and TRBJ1-2; D is unresolved. Sequenced: blood. The sequence was collected from a woman aged 25 to 39 in good health. CDR3 amino acids: CASTPEVGSVGYTF. The CDR3 DNA sequence: TGCGCCAGCACCCCCGAGGTAGGCTCGGTTGGCTACACCTTC.